The clone carrying this TCR beta chain was counted between two and nine times. What it recognizes is unknown. Reverse transcription of all isolated RNA meant that expressed TCRB transcripts were sequenced. Naive, central memory and regulatory T cell samples averaged about 4 million immunoSEQ reads each. TCRdb's copy holds only in-frame clones and misses some; the assay was immunoSEQ multiplex PCR. The table includes fewer than 550,000 clones, about 10% detected once. This specimen belongs to a study of beta chain features in type 1 diabetes. Per the germline V gene, CDR1 is SGHDT and CDR2 is YYEEEE. The CDR3 extends over 17 amino acids. V lost 4 bases to trimming and J lost 1 base, with 19 bases between them. Study-level points and caveats: PCR might pick shorter templates more often, in the same way for patients and controls. A greater similarity of naive, central memory and Treg TCRB repertoires was seen among patients than among healthy donors.

V gene TRBV5-6 combines with J gene TRBJ2-3, with D possibly being TRBD2 (7 bases). Sequenced sample: naive CD4+ T cells from blood. The source is a young woman in good health. The CDR3 coding sequence is TGTGCCAGCAGCGACCACCCTGCGCGGGGGCGCACAGATACGCAGTATTTT. This translates into CASSDHPARGRTDTQYF.